This T cell receptor beta chain was found in a study of blood T cell repertoires in COVID-19. TCRdb's copy holds only in-frame clones and misses some; the assay was immunoSEQ multiplex PCR. The table shows roughly 250,000 clones, with nearly 90% occurring only once. J lost 0 bases, V lost 0 bases, and 7 bases had no gene match. Germline loops: CDR1 MNHNS, CDR2 SASEGT. The CDR3 loop spans 18 amino acids. The chain carries TRBV6-1 and TRBJ2-1; the match to TRBD2 covers 8 bases. Material: peripheral blood. This sequence was found in a woman aged 25 to 45 with acute or convalescent COVID-19. CDR3 loop: CASSEAYLAGLSYNEQFF. For the CDR3, the DNA is TGTGCCAGCAGTGAAGCTTACCTAGCGGGTCTCTCCTACAATGAGCAGTTCTTC.